Below, 20 T cell receptor beta chains from the same sample are listed, as sequenced in a study of monozygotic twins with inflammatory bowel disease. TCRdb derives one entry per CDR3 protein from the 5' RACE reads, leaving out DNA. In all, the sample yields approximately 400,000 distinct CDR3 sequences. Sequenced input: blood. Every receptor here comes from a human donor with ulcerative colitis or Crohn's disease, or a healthy co-twin of an affected twin (not recorded which).

V gene TRBV27 combines with J gene TRBJ1-5; TCRdb returns TRBD1, unconfirmable since there is no DNA. CDR1 is MNHEY and CDR2 is SMNVEV in the germline V gene (reference sequence). The CDR3 runs to 13 residues. CDR3 sequence: CASSPSPNQPQHF.

CDR3: CASSLEADLYYGYTF. This sequence joins TRBV7-2 and TRBJ1-2. Germline values: CDR1 SGHTA, CDR2 FQGNSA. The CDR3 is made up of 15 amino acids.

The gene calls are TRBV6-1 and TRBJ1-6; the TRBD1 assignment by TCRdb is unverifiable without DNA. The CDR3 is 17 residues long. Germline values: CDR1 MNHNS, CDR2 SASEGT. The CDR3 reads CASRKDSTSGGYSPLHF.

The V and J genes are TRBV11-2 and TRBJ2-3; lacking DNA, the TRBD2 call made by TCRdb goes unchecked. CDR1 and CDR2 (germline): SGHAT, FQNNGV. The CDR3 sequence is 15 residues long. The CDR3: CASSSSGGAADTQYF.

This chain uses TRBV4-1 with TRBJ2-1; the TCRdb call, TRBD1, lacks DNA for checking. The germline CDR1 and CDR2 sequences are MGHRA and YSYEKL. The CDR3 spans 19 residues. The CDR3 spells CASSLRAAGGQIAGNEQFF.

J is TRBJ1-2 and V is TRBV12-3 or TRBV12-4. This CDR3 is built from 14 residues. CDR3 sequence: CASSRPRAVYGYTF.

The V gene is TRBV5-1, the J gene TRBJ1-1; TCRdb's D call of TRBD1 is untestable without DNA. This CDR3 has 15 residues. CDR1 is SGHRS and CDR2 is YFSETQ in the germline V gene. The CDR3 spells CASSLVGGPGTEAFF.

The rearrangement links TRBV6-1 to TRBJ1-5; the D gene TCRdb calls, TRBD1, cannot be checked with no DNA. This CDR3 comprises 17 residues. Germline V CDR1 and CDR2: MNHNS, SASEGT. The CDR3 loop reads CASSERPPGQGGQPQHF.

The J gene is TRBJ1-1, the V gene TRBV7-2; the D call of TRBD1 rests on TCRdb alone, since no DNA is present to check it. CDR1 is SGHTA and CDR2 is FQGNSA in the germline V gene. This CDR3 comprises 15 residues. CDR3 amino acids: CASSLDADRVTEAFF. Looking up the rest from reference TRBV7-2 and TRBJ1-1 gives the full variable domain: GAGVSQSPSNKVTEKGKDVELRCDPISGHTALYWYRQSLGQGLEFLIYFQGNSAPDKSGLPSDRFSAERTGGSVSTLTIQRTQQEDSAVYLCASSLDADRVTEAFFGQGTRLTVV.

The rearrangement links TRBV4-2 to TRBJ2-1; the D gene TCRdb calls, TRBD2, cannot be checked with no DNA. Per germline, CDR1 LGHNA and CDR2 YNFKEQ. The CDR3 contains 15 residues. CDR3 in amino acids: CASSQASGYNNEQFF.

The gene calls are TRBV5-4 and TRBJ2-7; the D call of TRBD1 rests on TCRdb alone, since no DNA is present to check it. Germline V gene data show CDR1 as SGHNT and CDR2 as YYREEE (reference sequence). The CDR3 loop spans 16 amino acids. CDR3 loop: CASSSTGQGDPYEQYF.

The V and J genes are TRBV4-1 and TRBJ1-5; the TCRdb D gene call, TRBD1, has no DNA to confirm it. The germline CDR1 and CDR2 sequences are MGHRA and YSYEKL. This CDR3 is 18 amino acids long. This CDR3 reads CASSHQTGKGLGNQPQHF.

The chain recombines TRBV4-3 with TRBJ2-7; TCRdb picks TRBD1, but there is no DNA to check that call. Per germline, CDR1 LGHNA and CDR2 YSLEER. The CDR3 runs 17 residues. The CDR3 region is CASSQNSRTGPPYEQYF.

The chain recombines TRBV15 with TRBJ2-1; TCRdb indicates TRBD2, and absent DNA this call remains unverified. The CDR3 has 15 residues. Per the germline V gene, CDR1 is LNHNV and CDR2 is YYDKDF (reference sequence). CDR3 sequence: CATSRVAGPYNEQFF.

The genes are TRBV3-1 and TRBJ2-5; TCRdb names TRBD2, which stays unverified in the absence of DNA. The CDR3 contains 15 residues. Germline V gene data show CDR1 as LGHDT and CDR2 as YNNKEL (reference sequence). CDR3 sequence: CASSQGGAAQETQYF.

The V gene is TRBV4-1, the J gene TRBJ2-3; absent DNA, TCRdb's TRBD2 call cannot be checked. Germline CDR1 MGHRA, CDR2 YSYEKL. The CDR3 runs 20 residues. The CDR3 reads CASSQEPRLAGAKSTDTQYF.

The gene calls are TRBV25-1 and TRBJ2-1; with no DNA, the TCRdb D assignment of TRBD2 cannot be verified. This CDR3 is built from 18 residues. Germline V CDR1 and CDR2: MGHDK, SYGVNS. CDR3 residues: CASSGVSASGGAFNEQFF.

The chain combines TRBV15 with TRBJ2-7; TCRdb picks TRBD1, but there is no DNA to check that call. The CDR3 has 13 amino acids. Germline assignment: CDR1 LNHNV and CDR2 YYDKDF (reference sequence). Here the CDR3 reads CATGRGTLYEQYF.

The rearrangement links TRBV24-1 to TRBJ2-1; TCRdb indicates TRBD2, and absent DNA this call remains unverified. This CDR3 region has 11 residues. Germline V gene data show CDR1 as KGHDR and CDR2 as SFDVKD. The CDR3 sequence is CATSSGYEQFF.

The rearrangement uses TRBV5-1 and TRBJ2-7. The CDR3 covers 14 residues. Germline CDR1 and CDR2: SGHRS and YFSETQ. This CDR3 is CASSLFGQFYEQYF.